These 28 T cell receptor beta chains were all obtained from the same sample, sequenced in a study of T-cell memory formation after mild COVID-19. TCRdb redid the calling of the 5' RACE reads with MiXCR, one entry per CDR3 protein. The sample includes 120,000 to 150,000 distinct CDR3 sequences, around 15% of them seen just once. Sequencing input: PBMCs or a T cell subset sorted from them (not recorded which). The source of these receptors is an adult woman who had mild COVID-19 (a few samples of this study predate the infection). Cell type and time point are not known.

This clonotype was found a few times. J is TRBJ2-7 and V is TRBV10-3, with 8 bases aligning to TRBD2. Germline V lookup: CDR1 ENHRY, CDR2 SYGVKD. The CDR3 covers 14 residues. The V gene end was trimmed by 10 bases and the J gene end by 1 base; junction bases not matched to a gene: 9. CDR3 sequence: CATEPSGRSYEQYF. The CDR3 DNA sequence: TGTGCCACCGAACCTAGCGGGCGTTCCTACGAGCAGTACTTC.

In its sample, this clonotype was seen many times. The V call is TRBV12-3 or TRBV12-4, the J call TRBJ2-7, with unresolved D. There are 13 residues in the CDR3. The V and J ends lost 6 bases and 3 bases respectively, with 12 bases between them. CDR3 residues: CASSPSPGYEQYF. The CDR3 DNA reads as TGTGCCAGCAGCCCGTCCCCCGGCTACGAGCAGTACTTC.

There are a few counts of this clonotype. The chain joins TRBV7-9 to TRBJ2-7; no clear D. The CDR3 runs 14 residues. V gave up 1 base and J gave up 4 bases, with 11 bases separating them. Germline V lookup: CDR1 SEHNR, CDR2 FQNEAQ (reference sequence). This CDR3 is CASSLGPSIYEQYF. CDR3 DNA sequence: TGTGCCAGCAGCTTAGGGCCGTCGATTTACGAGCAGTACTTC.

This clonotype has a handful of counts. The chain recombines TRBV12-3 or TRBV12-4 with TRBJ2-7; TRBD1 matches at 7 bases. V lost 6 bases to trimming and J lost 4 bases; unmatched junction nucleotides: 12. The CDR3 sequence is 15 residues long. The CDR3 nucleotides read TGTGCCAGCAGCGAAACCGACAGGGACCCTTACGAGCAGTACTTC. Amino acid sequence: CASSETDRDPYEQYF.

The chain recombines TRBV6-6 with TRBJ1-2; a possible D gene is TRBD1 (5 bases). Per germline, CDR1 MNHNY and CDR2 SVGAGI (reference sequence). Deletions cut 5 bases from V and 1 base from J, with 17 bases between. This CDR3 is 16 amino acids long. CDR3 nucleotide sequence: TGTGCCAGCAGTAATTTAAACAGGAATTATAACTATGGCTACACCTTC. It is translated as CASSNLNRNYNYGYTF.

This clonotype was seen only a few times. The CDR3: CSARDALARLDEQFF. CDR3 DNA sequence: TGCAGTGCTAGAGATGCACTAGCGCGTCTTGATGAGCAGTTCTTC. V is TRBV20-1 and J is TRBJ2-1; 7 bases fit TRBD2. V lost 0 bases, J lost 8 bases, and 10 bases stayed unmatched. Germline lookup yields CDR1 DFQATT and CDR2 SNEGSKA (reference sequence). The CDR3 extends over 15 amino acids.

The V call is TRBV7-6, the J call TRBJ2-5, with D maybe TRBD2 (6 bases). V lost 5 bases and J lost 1, with 11 bases in between. The germline V gene encodes CDR1 SGHVS and CDR2 FNYEAQ. The CDR3 sequence is 14 residues long. The DNA for the CDR3 is TGTGCCAGCAGCACGGAGGGCTTCCAAGAGACCCAGTACTTC. It is translated as CASSTEGFQETQYF.

The chain combines TRBV28 with TRBJ2-7; TRBD2 is a possible D gene (5 bases). The CDR3 runs to 15 residues. V was pared by 6 bases and J by 3 bases, with 18 bases between. From germline, CDR1 is MDHEN and CDR2 SYDVKM. CDR3 amino acids: CASSPGLTGRYEQYF. The CDR3 bases are TGTGCCAGCAGCCCGGGATTGACGGGTCGCTACGAGCAGTACTTC.

In nucleotides, the CDR3 is TGTGCCAGCAGCGGGCCTCGACGCTACAATGAGCAGTTCTTC. It codes for CASSGPRRYNEQFF. The V gene is TRBV11-2, the J gene TRBJ2-1; D is unresolved. The CDR3 is 14 residues long. CDR1 SGHAT and CDR2 FQNNGV come from the germline V gene. Trimming shortened V by 5 bases and J by 3 bases, and 11 bases separated the two germline ends.

The chain has TRBV11-2 and TRBJ2-1; TRBD2 aligns across 9 bases. This CDR3 contains 12 residues. Looked up from germline, CDR1 is SGHAT and CDR2 is FQNNGV. V trimming: 7 bases; J trimming: 10 bases; junction bases outside the gene matches: 5. Here the CDR3 reads CASTQSGGEQFF. CDR3 DNA: TGTGCCAGCACCCAAAGCGGGGGGGAGCAGTTCTTC.

This chain joins TRBV25-1 and TRBJ1-1; TRBD1 might be the D (6 bases). Germline V gene sequence: CDR1 MGHDK, CDR2 SYGVNS. The CDR3 has 13 residues. The germline V and J ends were trimmed by 4 bases and 11 bases, with 17 bases remaining between them. The CDR3 DNA sequence: TGTGCCAGCAGTGTGGCACCTCAAAGGGGGGCTTTCTTT. Residues: CASSVAPQRGAFF.

V usage is TRBV29-1 and J usage is TRBJ1-2; D is uncertain. Per the germline V gene, CDR1 is SQVTM and CDR2 is ANQGSEA. Trimming left V 7 bases short and J 8 bases short, with 14 bases between. The CDR3 contains 11 residues. CDR3 nucleotides: TGCAGCGCTGACCCGTTAGGAGGCTACACCTTC. It encodes CSADPLGGYTF.

The chain couples TRBV9 to TRBJ2-7, with TRBD1 as a possible D gene (7 bases). CDR3 size: 15 residues. The germline V and J ends were trimmed by 2 bases and 5 bases, with 17 bases remaining between them. Looked up from germline, CDR1 is SGDLS and CDR2 is YYNGEE. CDR3 in DNA: TGTGCCAGCAGCGTCGCGGCTAGCAGGGGGGACGAGCAGTACTTC. Its protein product is CASSVAASRGDEQYF.

This clonotype turned up a few times. This chain joins TRBV7-8 and TRBJ2-3; no clear D. V lost 5 bases and J 4 bases, leaving 4 bases between the germline ends. This CDR3 has 11 amino acids. CDR1 SGHVS and CDR2 FQNEAQ come from the germline V gene. The CDR3 here is CASSISDTQYF. CDR3 nucleotide sequence: TGTGCCAGCAGCATCTCAGATACGCAGTATTTT.

The V and J genes are TRBV6-2 or TRBV6-3 and TRBJ1-5; TRBD1 is a possible D gene (6 bases). CDR3 length equals 14 residues. V was shortened by 3 bases and J by 3 bases, with 9 bases between the two germline ends. Germline CDR1 and CDR2: MNHEY and SVGEGT. Here the CDR3 reads CASSYNRVNQPQHF. The CDR3, as DNA: TGTGCCAGCAGTTATAACAGGGTCAATCAGCCCCAGCATTTT.

This clonotype was detected a few times. J is TRBJ2-1 and V is TRBV29-1; either TRBD1 or TRBD2 may fit D (5 bases each). Germline loops: CDR1 SQVTM, CDR2 ANQGSEA. Deletions cut 0 bases from V and 5 bases from J, with 8 bases between. This CDR3 region has 13 residues. This chain's CDR3 is CSVEDMGDNEQFF. The DNA of the CDR3 is TGCAGCGTTGAAGATATGGGGGACAATGAGCAGTTCTTC.

CDR3 bases: TGTGCCAGCAGCTCCTCGACAGGGAACTCCTACGAGCAGTACTTC. Protein product: CASSSSTGNSYEQYF. The chain couples TRBV7-9 to TRBJ2-7; TRBD1 matches 7 bases. The germline gives CDR1 SEHNR, CDR2 FQNEAQ (reference sequence). The CDR3 consists of 15 residues. J was trimmed by 0 bases and V by 4 bases; bases with no gene match: 6.

This clonotype was picked up a small number of times. The rearrangement uses TRBV4-1 and TRBJ2-7; TRBD2 is a possible D gene (5 bases). V lost 0 bases and J 1 base, leaving 7 bases between the germline ends. Germline CDR1 and CDR2: MGHRA and YSYEKL. This CDR3 has 14 residues. This CDR3 reads CASSQDTRSYEQYF. The DNA for the CDR3 is TGCGCCAGCAGCCAAGATACTAGGTCCTACGAGCAGTACTTC.

The sample holds many counts of this clonotype. The J gene is TRBJ2-1, the V gene TRBV5-1, with 8 bases that match TRBD2. CDR1 is SGHRS, CDR2 YFSETQ, per germline. Trimming took 4 bases from V and 5 from J; bases not matched to a gene: 8. The CDR3 runs to 15 residues. The CDR3 protein is CASSPGGSGDNEQFF. Here the CDR3 DNA reads TGCGCCAGCAGCCCCGGAGGTAGCGGGGACAATGAGCAGTTCTTC.

DNA for the CDR3: TGTGCCAGCAGCACAGGGTCCAGGGCCTACAATGAGCAGTTCTTC. Translating gives CASSTGSRAYNEQFF. The chain uses TRBV9 and TRBJ2-1; perhaps TRBD1 as D (6 bases). In germline, CDR1 is SGDLS, CDR2 YYNGEE. Trimming pared 4 bases from V and 2 bases from J, leaving 13 bases between. The CDR3 has 15 amino acids.

The chain recombines TRBV5-1 with TRBJ2-6; 9 bases agree with TRBD1. J was trimmed by 2 bases and V by 3 bases; bases with no gene match: 9. The CDR3 is 18 residues long. The germline CDR1 and CDR2 sequences are SGHRS and YFSETQ. CDR3 residues: CASSSLARDRAGANVLTF. The CDR3 region has the DNA TGCGCCAGCAGCTCACTGGCCCGGGACAGGGCTGGGGCCAACGTCCTGACTTTC.

This clonotype has a handful of counts. V usage is TRBV7-3 and J usage is TRBJ2-6; D is perhaps TRBD2 (6 bases). Germline values: CDR1 SGHTA, CDR2 FQGTGA. This CDR3 contains 19 residues. V was shortened by 0 bases and J by 2 bases, with 17 bases between the two germline ends. The CDR3 spells CASSLTIVVPGAGANVLTF. The CDR3 DNA reads TGTGCCAGCAGCTTAACAATCGTGGTACCGGGGGCTGGGGCCAACGTCCTGACTTTC.

The gene calls are TRBV29-1 and TRBJ2-3; tentatively, D is TRBD2 (5 bases). This CDR3 is 16 amino acids long. From germline, CDR1 is SQVTM and CDR2 ANQGSEA. V was trimmed by 0 bases and J by 5 bases, leaving 18 bases between them. CDR3 in amino acids: CSVEDLDPRAGDTQYF. For the CDR3, the DNA is TGCAGCGTTGAAGATCTTGATCCCCGCGCGGGAGATACGCAGTATTTT.

The chain carries TRBV7-3 and TRBJ2-5; 8 bases agree with TRBD1. Germline V gives CDR1 SGHTA, CDR2 FQGTGA. Unmatched junction bases numbered 8, after V lost 10 bases and J lost 4 bases. The CDR3 has 13 amino acids. The CDR3 loop is CATGQGMGETQYF. The CDR3 region has the DNA TGTGCCACCGGACAGGGTATGGGAGAGACCCAGTACTTC.

The sample holds a few counts of this clonotype. V usage is TRBV5-1 and J usage is TRBJ2-2; 10 nucleotides align to TRBD1. Trimming removed 4 bases from V and 7 bases from J; junction bases left unmatched: 7. The CDR3 extends over 15 amino acids. Germline V gives CDR1 SGHRS, CDR2 YFSETQ. The CDR3 loop is CASSDGTGVVGELFF. The CDR3 DNA reads as TGCGCCAGCAGCGACGGGACAGGGGTTGTCGGGGAGCTGTTTTTT.

This clonotype turned up a few times. The gene calls are TRBV12-3 or TRBV12-4 and TRBJ2-1, with no clear D. The CDR3 extends over 13 amino acids. Trimming cost V 4 bases and J 2 bases, with 6 bases left between them. The CDR3 DNA reads TGTGCCAGCAGTTCGACACCCTACAATGAGCAGTTCTTC. The encoded protein is CASSSTPYNEQFF.

This chain joins TRBV29-1 and TRBJ2-7; 7 bases line up with TRBD1. CDR3 length equals 14 residues. CDR1 SQVTM and CDR2 ANQGSEA come from the germline V gene. Losses at the gene ends were 1 base for V and 4 bases for J; bases not matched to a gene: 7. In DNA, the CDR3 is TGCAGCGTTGAAGTCCTAGGGGGCGCGTACGAGCAGTACTTC. Translated, it gives CSVEVLGGAYEQYF.

The chain has TRBV7-6 and TRBJ2-7, with TRBD1 identical over 7 bases. Germline V gene sequence: CDR1 SGHVS, CDR2 FNYEAQ. With V trimmed by 2 bases and J by 2 bases, 6 bases remained unmatched. This CDR3 region has 15 residues. The CDR3 is CASSLSGTAPYEQYF. The CDR3 DNA sequence: TGTGCCAGCAGCTTATCCGGGACAGCTCCCTACGAGCAGTACTTC. Together with reference TRBV7-6 and TRBJ2-7, the CDR3 gives the full variable domain: GAGVSQSPRYKVTKRGQDVALRCDPISGHVSLYWYRQALGQGPEFLTYFNYEAQQDKSGLPNDRFSAERPEGSISTLTIQRTEQRDSAMYRCASSLSGTAPYEQYFGPGTRLTVT.